The T cell receptor (beta chain) under discussion was sequenced for a study of T cells expressing NK-cell markers. Study details: HCMV seropositivity marked most of the eight sequenced donors; one was seronegative.

Regarding this clonotype: Its target is unknown.

Regarding the study as a whole: The dominant NKG2C+ clonotypes represented about 1.0-7.5% of CD8+ T cells in six donors. The study left the HCMV specificity of expanded NKG2C+ T cell clones unresolved.

The CDR3 is 13 amino acids. For each CDR3 protein, TCRdb gives one entry from its re-call of the 5' RACE reads, without DNA. Its table lists around 550,000 distinct CDR3 sequences. The V call is TRBV12-3 or TRBV12-4, the J call TRBJ1-2; checking the TCRdb D call of TRBD1 is not possible without DNA. Material for sequencing was blood T cells: a sorted CD56 or NKG2C T cell subset, CD4+ or CD8+ T cells, or bulk PBMC T cells (not recorded which). The source is a man aged 18-30 years in good health. The CDR3 region is CATRAAGGYGYTF.